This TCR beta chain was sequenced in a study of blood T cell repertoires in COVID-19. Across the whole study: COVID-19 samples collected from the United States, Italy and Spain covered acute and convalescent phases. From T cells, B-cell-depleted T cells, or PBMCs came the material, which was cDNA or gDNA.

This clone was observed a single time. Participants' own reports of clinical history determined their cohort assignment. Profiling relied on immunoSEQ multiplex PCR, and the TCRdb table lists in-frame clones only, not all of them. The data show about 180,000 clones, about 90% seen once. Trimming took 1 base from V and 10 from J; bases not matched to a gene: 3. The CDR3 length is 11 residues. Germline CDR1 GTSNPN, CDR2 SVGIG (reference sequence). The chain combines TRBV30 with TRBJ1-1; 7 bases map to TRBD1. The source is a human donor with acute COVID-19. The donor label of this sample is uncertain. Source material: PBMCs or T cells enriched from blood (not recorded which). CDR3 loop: CAWSDRGGAFF. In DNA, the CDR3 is TGTGCCTGGAGTGACAGGGGAGGAGCTTTCTTT.